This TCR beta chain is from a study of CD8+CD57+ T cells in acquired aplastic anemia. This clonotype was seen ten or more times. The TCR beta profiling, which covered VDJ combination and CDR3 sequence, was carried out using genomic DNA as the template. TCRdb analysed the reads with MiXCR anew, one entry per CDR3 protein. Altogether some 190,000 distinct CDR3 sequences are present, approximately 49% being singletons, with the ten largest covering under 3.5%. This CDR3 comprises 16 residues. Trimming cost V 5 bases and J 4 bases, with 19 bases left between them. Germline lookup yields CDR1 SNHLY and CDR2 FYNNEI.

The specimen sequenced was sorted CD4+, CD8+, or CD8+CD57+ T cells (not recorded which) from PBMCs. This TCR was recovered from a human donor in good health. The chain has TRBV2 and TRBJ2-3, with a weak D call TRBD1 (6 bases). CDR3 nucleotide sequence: TGTGCCAGCAGTCGACACGGACAGTTGAGGGCAGATACGCAGTATTTT. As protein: CASSRHGQLRADTQYF.